This T cell receptor (beta chain) is from a study of blood T cell repertoires in COVID-19. Study as a whole: Nucleic acid was either cDNA or gDNA, and it came from T cells, B-cell-depleted T cells, or PBMCs.

Methods used by the authors: Researchers report that nucleated cell counts were estimated from reference gene primer amplification. The data were produced by immunoSEQ multiplex PCR, yet TCRdb's version contains in-frame clones alone and is incomplete. The D gene and trimming were derived from the DNA, and the V and J assignments and clone size from that table. Of 230,000 or so clones listed, around 81% are singletons. Enrollment of patients from Seattle took place during active infection, with longitudinal follow-up. The CDR3 covers 15 residues. J is TRBJ1-2 and V is TRBV21-1; the D call of TRBD1 is as the table states it, not checked on the DNA. TRBV21-1 is marked as a pseudogene. The sequenced sample consisted of peripheral blood. The receptor was isolated from a woman aged 80 or over with COVID-19, enrolled during active disease. CDR3 residues: CASSTGQGPREGYTF. The CDR3 nucleotides read TGTGCCAGCAGCACAGGACAGGGACCGAGGGAAGGCTACACCTTC.